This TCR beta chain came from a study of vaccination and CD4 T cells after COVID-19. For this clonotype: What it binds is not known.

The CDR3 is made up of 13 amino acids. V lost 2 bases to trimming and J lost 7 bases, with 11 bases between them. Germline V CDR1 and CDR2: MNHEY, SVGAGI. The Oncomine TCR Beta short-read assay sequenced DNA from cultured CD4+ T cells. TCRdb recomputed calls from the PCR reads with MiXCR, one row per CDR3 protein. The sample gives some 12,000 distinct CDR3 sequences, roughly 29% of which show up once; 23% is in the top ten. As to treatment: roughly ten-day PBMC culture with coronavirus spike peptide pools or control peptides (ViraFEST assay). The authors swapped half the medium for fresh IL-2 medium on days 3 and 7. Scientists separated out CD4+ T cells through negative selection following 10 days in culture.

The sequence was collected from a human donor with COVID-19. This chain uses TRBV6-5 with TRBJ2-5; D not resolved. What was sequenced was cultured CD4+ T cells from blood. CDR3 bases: TGTGCCAGCAGTTACCTAGAGCTGAGGACCCAGTACTTC. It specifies CASSYLELRTQYF.